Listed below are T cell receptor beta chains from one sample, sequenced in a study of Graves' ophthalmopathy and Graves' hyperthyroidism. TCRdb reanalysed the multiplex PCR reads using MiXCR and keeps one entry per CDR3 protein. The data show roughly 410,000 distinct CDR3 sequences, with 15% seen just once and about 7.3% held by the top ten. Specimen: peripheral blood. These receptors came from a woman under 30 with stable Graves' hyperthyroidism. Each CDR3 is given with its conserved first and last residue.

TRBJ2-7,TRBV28,CASRVLAGGTYEQYF
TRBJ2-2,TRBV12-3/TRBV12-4,CASSFRRRLNTGELFF
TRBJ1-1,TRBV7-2,CASSLGGSNEAFF
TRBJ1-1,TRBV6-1,CASSPGTENTEAFF
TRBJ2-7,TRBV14,CASSQGFLAGGKPYEQYF
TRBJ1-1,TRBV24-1,CATSAAGGDAFF
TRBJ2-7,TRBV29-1,CSVEGGALSEQYF
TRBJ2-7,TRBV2,CASKEGLSYEQYF
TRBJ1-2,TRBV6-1,CASSVNINYGYTF
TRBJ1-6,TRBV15,CATSRGEVGGNSPLHF
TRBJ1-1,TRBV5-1,CASSLSQTGGTEAFF
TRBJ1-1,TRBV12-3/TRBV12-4,CASSVPGVMRTDAFF
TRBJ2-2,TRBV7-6,CASSIGQGWPNTGELFF
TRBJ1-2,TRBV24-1,CATRARSADLYGYTF
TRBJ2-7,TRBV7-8,CVSSLYAYEQYF
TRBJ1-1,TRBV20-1,CSASEAGGALAEAFF
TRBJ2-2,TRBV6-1,CASRGLAGATGELFF
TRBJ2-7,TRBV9,CASSVGVGADEQYF
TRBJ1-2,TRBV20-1,CSARDLAPDYGYTF
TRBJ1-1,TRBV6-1,CASSEGGRPNTEAFF
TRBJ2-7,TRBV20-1,CSATRTAAPYEQYF
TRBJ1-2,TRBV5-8,CASSLGAHGYTF
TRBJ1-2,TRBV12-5,CASGPGQGAYGYTF
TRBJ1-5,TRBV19,CASSIVQGFSNQPQHF
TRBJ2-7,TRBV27,CASSLTGEVTYEQYF
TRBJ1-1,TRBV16,CASSPSGSVSAFF
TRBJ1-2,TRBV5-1,CASSLGSGNYGYTF
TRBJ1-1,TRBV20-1,CSAPRQGAIPEAFF
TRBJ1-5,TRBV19,CASSIRPSAHQPQHF
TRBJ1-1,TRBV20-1,CSAADRGSTEAFF
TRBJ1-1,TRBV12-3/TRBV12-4,CASSLVGNTEAFF
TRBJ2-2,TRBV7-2,CASSLARGQITGELCF
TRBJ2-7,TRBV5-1,CASSLGRSASEQYF
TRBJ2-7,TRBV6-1,CASSEYELDYEQYF
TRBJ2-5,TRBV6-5,CASSYSGHGETQYF
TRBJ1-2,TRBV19,CASRGSAISYGYTF
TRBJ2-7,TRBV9,CASSVEAYSWGEQYF
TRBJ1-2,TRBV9,CASSHRAPRDHGYTF
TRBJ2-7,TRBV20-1,CSAVWDSSNYEQYF
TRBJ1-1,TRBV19,CASRDRGGKNTEAFF
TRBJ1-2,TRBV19,CASTVTYRTAGYTF
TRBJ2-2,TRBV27,CASSLDSGSTSGELFF
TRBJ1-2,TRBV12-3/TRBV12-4,CASSPRRVRNYGYTF
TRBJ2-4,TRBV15,CATSRAGGGNIQYF
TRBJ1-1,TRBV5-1,CASRPGTQMMNTEAFF
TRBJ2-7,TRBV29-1,CSVRQAGYEQYF
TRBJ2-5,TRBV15,CATRVGVETQYF
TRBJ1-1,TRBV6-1,CASTPGGIGEAFF
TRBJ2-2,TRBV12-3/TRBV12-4,CASSFRDRNTGELFF
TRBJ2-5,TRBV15,CATSSQRLAGALQETQYF
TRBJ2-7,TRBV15,CATSRNSGTYEQYF
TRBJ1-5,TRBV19,CASTQDRGYQPQHF
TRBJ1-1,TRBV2,CASSEAGQSRGWTEAFF
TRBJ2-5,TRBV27,CASSKQNPGRQETQYF
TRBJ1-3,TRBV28,CASSLPRNTIYF